The next 4 T cell receptor beta chains were all read from a single sample in a study of neurological immune-mediated disorders. In TCRdb, the 5' RACE reads were re-called with MiXCR into one record per CDR3 protein. Seen here are 20,000 to 25,000 distinct CDR3 sequences, 15% observed once, and the top ten hold 15%. The sequenced sample consisted of PBMCs. The receptors were gathered from a female donor with HTLV-1-associated myelopathy (HAM/TSP).

This clonotype has ten or more counts. The chain combines TRBV29-1 with TRBJ2-3, with D tentatively TRBD2 (6 bases). The V and J ends lost 3 bases and 0 bases respectively, with 7 bases between them. The CDR3 covers 13 residues. Germline V CDR1 and CDR2: SQVTM, ANQGSEA. In DNA, the CDR3 is TGCAGCGTTGATCGGGGGAGCACAGATACGCAGTATTTT. It encodes CSVDRGSTDTQYF.

This clonotype was detected ten times or more. The V call is TRBV6-2 or TRBV6-3, the J call TRBJ2-1; D unclear. The length of the CDR3 is 11 residues. V gave up 4 bases and J gave up 10 bases, with 8 bases separating them. Germline V CDR1 and CDR2: MNHEY, SVGEGT. CDR3 bases: TGTGCCAGCAGTTCAGTCCTAGAGCAGTTCTTC. Translation gives CASSSVLEQFF.

The chain recombines TRBV4-3 with TRBJ2-1; D is possibly TRBD2 (5 bases). V dropped 0 bases and J dropped 8 bases, with 11 bases sitting between them. Germline lookup yields CDR1 LGHNA and CDR2 YSLEER. The CDR3 is made up of 14 amino acids. CDR3 loop: CASSQDVKLDEQFF. CDR3 DNA sequence: TGCGCCAGCAGCCAAGACGTCAAACTAGATGAGCAGTTCTTC.

By frequency in the sample, this clonotype is medium-sized. This chain connects TRBV10-3 to TRBJ2-7; possible D gene TRBD2, 5 bases. The CDR3 extends over 12 amino acids. The ends were cut back, 4 bases at V and 6 bases at J, with 10 bases in the middle. In germline, CDR1 is ENHRY, CDR2 SYGVKD. In DNA, the CDR3 is TGTGCCATCAGTGCGGAAGGAGGCGAGCAGTACTTC. This sequence encodes CAISAEGGEQYF.